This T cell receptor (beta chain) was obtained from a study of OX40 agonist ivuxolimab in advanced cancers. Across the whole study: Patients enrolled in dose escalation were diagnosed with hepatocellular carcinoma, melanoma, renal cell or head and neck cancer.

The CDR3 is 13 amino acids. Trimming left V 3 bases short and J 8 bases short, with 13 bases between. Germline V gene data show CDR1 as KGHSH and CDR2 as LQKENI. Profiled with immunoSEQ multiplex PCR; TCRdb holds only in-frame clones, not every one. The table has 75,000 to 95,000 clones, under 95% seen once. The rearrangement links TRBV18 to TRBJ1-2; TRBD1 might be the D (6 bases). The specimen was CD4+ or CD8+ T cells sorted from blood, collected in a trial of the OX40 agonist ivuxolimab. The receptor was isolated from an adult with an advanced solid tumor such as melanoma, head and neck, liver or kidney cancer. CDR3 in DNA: TGTGCCAGCTCACCCCGGGACACCGTCGGCTACACCTTC. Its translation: CASSPRDTVGYTF.